A single sample gave rise to the 23 T cell receptor beta chains below, sequenced in a study of blood T cell repertoires in COVID-19. Method: immunoSEQ multiplex PCR; TCRdb's copy keeps in-frame clones and lacks some. The sample lists about 150,000 clones, around four fifths occurring once. Sequences were obtained from peripheral blood. Every receptor here comes from a man in his 70s with acute or convalescent COVID-19.

This chain links TRBV5-1 with TRBJ2-5, with 8 bases that match TRBD2. Germline values: CDR1 SGHRS, CDR2 YFSETQ. Unmatched junction bases numbered 13, after V lost 7 bases and J lost 5 bases. The CDR3 is 15 amino acids. CDR3 bases: TGCGCCAGCTCACCGCCGGCGGGGGGCTGGGAGACCCAGTACTTC. Its translation: CASSPPAGGWETQYF.

There are a few counts of this clone. The chain couples TRBV5-4 to TRBJ2-7; possible D gene TRBD1, 5 bases. This CDR3 is built from 14 residues. Germline V gene data show CDR1 as SGHNT and CDR2 as YYREEE (reference sequence). V lost 0 bases to trimming and J lost 5 bases, with 12 bases between them. The CDR3 DNA reads TGTGCCAGCAGCTTGGACCGTCTCAGGGACGAGCAGTACTTC. It translates to CASSLDRLRDEQYF.

V gene TRBV5-1 combines with J gene TRBJ1-1, with TRBD1 as a possible D gene (6 bases). This CDR3 is built from 15 residues. Trimming stripped 4 bases from V and 0 bases from J, with 13 bases between. Germline lookup yields CDR1 SGHRS and CDR2 YFSETQ. In DNA form, the CDR3 reads TGCGCCAGCAGCCGAGACAGGTCGATGAACACTGAAGCTTTCTTT. Amino acids: CASSRDRSMNTEAFF.

The rearrangement uses TRBV28 and TRBJ1-5; 8 positions match TRBD1. Germline CDR1 is MDHEN and CDR2 is SYDVKM. The V and J ends lost 5 bases and 2 bases, in that order; junction bases with no gene match: 5. The CDR3 extends over 15 amino acids. CDR3 loop: CASSRQGHGNQPQHF. DNA of the CDR3: TGTGCCAGCAGTCGACAGGGGCACGGCAATCAGCCCCAGCATTTT. Filled out from reference TRBV28 and TRBJ1-5, the complete variable domain reads DVKVTQSSRYLVKRTGEKVFLECVQDMDHENMFWYRQDPGLGLRLIYFSYDVKMKEKGDIPEGYSVSREKKERFSLILESASTNQTSMYLCASSRQGHGNQPQHFGDGTRLSIL.

The V and J genes are TRBV5-1 and TRBJ2-3; D is possibly TRBD2 (5 bases). This CDR3 contains 15 residues. Germline V CDR1 and CDR2: SGHRS, YFSETQ. V lost 0 bases to trimming and J lost 2 bases, with 10 bases between them. CDR3 residues: CASSLGTGNTDTQYF. For the CDR3, the DNA is TGCGCCAGCAGCTTGGGTACGGGGAACACAGATACGCAGTATTTT.

This chain links TRBV2 with TRBJ2-2; D unclear. The CDR3 is 15 amino acids. Trimming removed 2 bases from V and 3 bases from J, with 10 bases in between. Germline loops: CDR1 SNHLY, CDR2 FYNNEI. The CDR3 sequence is CASSEHSRDTGELFF. The CDR3 nucleotides are TGTGCCAGCAGTGAACACAGTCGCGACACCGGGGAGCTGTTTTTT. The full variable domain, in which reference TRBV2 and TRBJ2-2 provide the parts outside the CDR3, is EPEVTQTPSHQVTQMGQEVILRCVPISNHLYFYWYRQILGQKVEFLVSFYNNEISEKSEIFDDQFSVERPDGSNFTLKIRSTKLEDSAMYFCASSEHSRDTGELFFGEGSRLTVL.

The rearrangement links TRBV12-3 or TRBV12-4 to TRBJ2-3; tentative D call: TRBD1 (5 bases). The CDR3 is made up of 12 amino acids. Trimming pared 6 bases from V and 8 bases from J, leaving 12 bases between. CDR3 nucleotides: TGTGCCAGCAGGGGCCGTGGGGCTACGCAGTATTTT. Amino acids: CASRGRGATQYF.

Only one count was recorded for this clone. The J gene is TRBJ2-1, the V gene TRBV5-5, with TRBD2 identical over 8 bases. With V trimmed by 2 bases and J by 5 bases, 9 bases remained unmatched. The CDR3 totals 16 residues. Germline-derived CDR1 and CDR2 are SGHKS and YYEKEE (reference sequence). Here the CDR3 DNA reads TGTGCCAGCAGCTTTCGGAGCGGGAGTGTGAACAATGAGCAGTTCTTC. This codes for CASSFRSGSVNNEQFF. The full variable domain, rest sourced from reference TRBV5-5 and TRBJ2-1, is DAGVTQSPTHLIKTRGQQVTLRCSPISGHKSVSWYQQVLGQGPQFIFQYYEKEERGRGNFPDRFSARQFPNYSSELNVNALLLGDSALYLCASSFRSGSVNNEQFFGPGTRLTVL.

Details on this clone: A read error may produce the germline difference seen at one junction end. This rearrangement joins TRBV4-2 to TRBJ1-6; TRBD1 might be the D (5 bases). The CDR3 contains 15 residues. Germline V gives CDR1 LGHNA, CDR2 YNFKEQ. The CDR3 loop reads CASRQGAGVGSPLHF. The CDR3 nucleotides are TGTGCCAGCAGGCAAGGGGCGGGGGTAGGTTCACCCCTCCACTTT.

The chain joins TRBV18 to TRBJ1-2; D call uncertain. The CDR3 totals 12 residues. The V gene lost 4 bases and the J gene lost 5 bases, with 8 bases spanning the gap. Germline-derived CDR1 and CDR2 are KGHSH and LQKENI. CDR3: CASSRQDYGYTF. Here the CDR3 DNA reads TGTGCCAGCTCACGGCAGGATTATGGCTACACCTTC. Using reference TRBV18 and TRBJ1-2 for the parts outside the CDR3, the full variable domain is NAGVMQNPRHLVRRRGQEARLRCSPMKGHSHVYWYRQLPEEGLKFMVYLQKENIIDESGMPKERFSAEFPKEGPSILRIQQVVRGDSAAYFCASSRQDYGYTFGSGTRLTVV.

The chain's CDR3 is CASSRGQGGGYTF. CDR3 coding DNA: TGTGCCAGCAGCCGAGGACAGGGGGGCGGCTACACCTTC. This rearrangement joins TRBV13 to TRBJ1-2, with 10 bases that match TRBD1. The germline V gene has CDR1 PRHDT and CDR2 FYEKMQ (reference sequence). V shed 5 bases and J 8 bases; nucleotides not matched to a gene: 5. This CDR3 is built from 13 residues.

The chain carries TRBV24-1 and TRBJ1-2; TRBD1 might be the D (6 bases). CDR1 is KGHDR, CDR2 SFDVKD, per germline. Trimming removed 3 bases from V and 4 bases from J, with 11 bases in between. The CDR3 is 14 amino acids. The CDR3 coding sequence is TGTGCCACCAGTGATCGGGGGGGGGCCTATGGCTACACCTTC. Translation gives CATSDRGGAYGYTF.

J is TRBJ1-6 and V is TRBV2, with D possibly matching TRBD1 (5 bases). V was pared by 4 bases and J by 9 bases, with 10 bases between. Germline CDR1 reads SNHLY; CDR2 reads FYNNEI. The CDR3 consists of 13 residues. CDR3 sequence (DNA): TGTGCCAGCAGTGCGGGACTTGGTTCACCCCTCCACTTT. It encodes CASSAGLGSPLHF. The complete variable domain, with remaining parts taken from reference TRBV2 and TRBJ1-6, reads EPEVTQTPSHQVTQMGQEVILRCVPISNHLYFYWYRQILGQKVEFLVSFYNNEISEKSEIFDDQFSVERPDGSNFTLKIRSTKLEDSAMYFCASSAGLGSPLHFGNGTRLTVT.

The chain links TRBV3-1 (or the pseudogene TRBV3-2) to TRBJ2-2; D uncertain. V was clipped by 0 bases and J by 3 bases, with 8 bases between them. CDR3 size: 15 residues. The germline V gene has CDR1 LGHDT and CDR2 YNNKEL (reference sequence). CDR3 in DNA: TGTGCCAGCAGCCAAGATTTAGTGTACACCGGGGAGCTGTTTTTT. Amino acid sequence: CASSQDLVYTGELFF.

This clone was detected only once. The V gene is TRBV11-2, the J gene TRBJ1-1; maybe TRBD1 (5 bases). Trimming pared 4 bases from V and 5 bases from J, leaving 17 bases between. This CDR3 has 15 amino acids. Germline loops: CDR1 SGHAT, CDR2 FQNNGV. The CDR3 DNA is TGTGCCAGCAGCTCCCTCAGACGGGGGGAGACTGAAGCTTTCTTT. Translation gives CASSSLRRGETEAFF.

The chain couples TRBV2 to TRBJ2-4, with no clear D. The CDR3 sequence is 14 residues long. The germline V gene has CDR1 SNHLY and CDR2 FYNNEI. V was clipped by 5 bases and J by 8 bases, with 16 bases between them. DNA of the CDR3: TGTGCCAGCAGTCCCTACTACGGTCTGGACATTCAGTACTTC. It is translated as CASSPYYGLDIQYF.

Only a few counts were recorded for this clone. The J gene is TRBJ1-2, the V gene TRBV6-4; D may be TRBD1 (6 bases). Trimming took off 2 bases at V and 4 bases at J, with 14 bases between the two ends. Looked up from germline, CDR1 is MRHNA and CDR2 is SNTAGT. The CDR3 consists of 15 residues. The CDR3 sequence is CASSDGGALGYGYTF. The CDR3 DNA follows: TGTGCCAGCAGTGACGGGGGGGCGCTGGGCTATGGCTACACCTTC.

This clone was counted once. The CDR3 sequence: CASSSAPSNQPQHF. The DNA for the CDR3 is TGTGCCAGCAGTTCCGCGCCAAGCAATCAGCCCCAGCATTTT. The rearrangement joins TRBV28 to TRBJ1-5; D remains unclear. The CDR3 sequence is 14 residues long. V shed 4 bases and J shed 1 base, with 8 bases lying between them. CDR1 MDHEN and CDR2 SYDVKM come from the germline V gene. Together with reference TRBV28 and TRBJ1-5, the CDR3 gives the full variable domain: DVKVTQSSRYLVKRTGEKVFLECVQDMDHENMFWYRQDPGLGLRLIYFSYDVKMKEKGDIPEGYSVSREKKERFSLILESASTNQTSMYLCASSSAPSNQPQHFGDGTRLSIL.

The chain combines TRBV2 with TRBJ2-5, with TRBD2 matching over 11 bases. Germline CDR1 SNHLY, CDR2 FYNNEI. This CDR3 is 15 amino acids long. Trimming cost V 5 bases and J 1 base; bases outside gene matches: 3. CDR3 residues: CASSLAGGPQETQYF. In DNA form, the CDR3 reads TGTGCCAGCAGTCTAGCGGGAGGACCCCAAGAGACCCAGTACTTC.

This clone was detected only a few times. The V call is TRBV3-1 (or the pseudogene TRBV3-2), the J call TRBJ2-7; 10 bases agree with TRBD2. The CDR3 is made up of 14 amino acids. CDR1 and CDR2 from the germline V gene are LGHDT and YNNKEL (reference sequence). V lost 1 base and J lost 5; bases outside the gene matches: 2. CDR3 protein: CASSQASGSDEQYF. The CDR3 DNA sequence: TGTGCCAGCAGCCAAGCTAGCGGGAGTGACGAGCAGTACTTC.

The V gene is TRBV6-5, the J gene TRBJ1-2, with unresolved D. Germline CDR1 reads MNHEY; CDR2 reads SVGAGI. V lost 8 bases and J 3 bases, leaving 13 bases between the germline ends. The CDR3 runs to 13 residues. CDR3 amino acids: CASGWEDYYGYTF. The DNA of the CDR3 is TGTGCCAGCGGATGGGAGGACTACTATGGCTACACCTTC.

This chain joins TRBV18 and TRBJ2-2, with TRBD2 identical over 9 bases. Trimming cost V 7 bases and J 7 bases; bases outside gene matches: 13. The length of the CDR3 is 16 residues. Germline V gives CDR1 KGHSH, CDR2 LQKENI. In DNA, the CDR3 is TGTGCCAGCTTGAGAGCGGGAGGAACTCGAGACGGGGAGCTGTTTTTT. Amino acid sequence: CASLRAGGTRDGELFF. The full variable domain, with the rest looked up from reference TRBV18 and TRBJ2-2, is NAGVMQNPRHLVRRRGQEARLRCSPMKGHSHVYWYRQLPEEGLKFMVYLQKENIIDESGMPKERFSAEFPKEGPSILRIQQVVRGDSAAYFCASLRAGGTRDGELFFGEGSRLTVL.

CDR3 sequence reads: CASSQNRGNDTQYF. The CDR3 DNA reads TGCGCCAGCAGCCAAAACAGGGGGAACGATACGCAGTATTTT. The chain links TRBV4-1 to TRBJ2-3; 8 bases are a match to TRBD1. This CDR3 spans 14 amino acids. Trimming at V came to 2 bases and at J to 6 bases, leaving 4 bases not matched to a gene. Germline CDR1 and CDR2: MGHRA and YSYEKL.